Listed below are T cell receptor beta chains from one sample, sequenced in a study of blood T cell repertoires in COVID-19. Measured with immunoSEQ multiplex PCR; TCRdb has only the in-frame clones, and not every one. The table records approximately 260,000 clones, 86% of them present only once. Material: peripheral blood. The origin of the receptors is a man aged 18 to 29 with active or convalescent COVID-19. The CDR3 runs from the conserved cysteine through the conserved F or W. The D gene is left open where the match is weak. Expanded clones are given a class, and other clones once, few, many or no size at all.

j_call v_call clone_size d_call cdr3_aa cdr3_nt
TRBJ2-2 TRBV27 - - CASSLEQGDTGELFF TGTGCCAGCAGTTTAGAGCAAGGGGACACCGGGGAGCTGTTTTTT
TRBJ2-7 TRBV6-5 - - CASSNSADTYEQYF TGTGCCAGCAGTAATTCGGCTGACACCTACGAGCAGTACTTC
TRBJ1-5 TRBV27 - - CASSSGQHNQPQHF TGTGCCAGCAGTTCAGGACAGCACAATCAGCCCCAGCATTTT
TRBJ1-2 TRBV11-3 - - CASSLRSGGYTF TGTGCCAGCAGCTTGAGGAGCGGAGGCTACACCTTC
TRBJ2-1 TRBV6-2/TRBV6-3 - TRBD1 CASSFTGDDDEQFF TGTGCCAGCAGTTTCACAGGGGATGATGATGAGCAGTTCTTC
TRBJ2-1 TRBV7-8 - TRBD2 CASSRGLAGVNEQFF TGTGCCAGCAGCCGAGGGCTAGCGGGAGTAAATGAGCAGTTCTTC
TRBJ2-7 TRBV19 - - CRTEGWGYEQYF TGTCGAACAGAGGGCTGGGGATACGAGCAGTACTTC
TRBJ2-7 TRBV14 - - CASSRGLDNYEQYF TGTGCCAGCAGCCGGGGACTGGACAACTACGAGCAGTACTTC
TRBJ1-1 TRBV5-4 - - CASSLGRGGTEAFF TGTGCCAGCAGCTTGGGTCGGGGTGGCACTGAAGCTTTCTTT
TRBJ2-3 TRBV5-6 once - CASSSVQFTDTQYF TGTGCCAGCAGCTCAGTACAGTTCACAGATACGCAGTATTTT
TRBJ2-2 TRBV7-2 - - CASSLGSGVYYTGELFF TGTGCCAGCAGCCTTGGTTCGGGAGTATATTACACCGGGGAGCTGTTTTTT
TRBJ2-4 TRBV18 - - CASSKSRDSGGQNIQYF TGTGCCAGCTCGAAGTCACGGGACTCCGGAGGTCAAAACATTCAGTACTTC
TRBJ1-2 TRBV3-1/TRBV3-2 - - CASSQENLFGFYGYTF TGTGCCAGCAGCCAAGAGAATCTCTTCGGGTTCTATGGCTACACCTTC
TRBJ2-7 TRBV7-9 - TRBD1 CASSFRDRYGEQYF TGTGCCAGCAGCTTCCGGGACAGGTATGGCGAGCAGTACTTC
TRBJ2-5 TRBV7-9 - - CASSRGSVVTQYF TGTGCCAGCTCCCGGGGGAGCGTAGTGACCCAGTACTTC
TRBJ1-1 TRBV6-1 few - CASSEAPEYTEAFF TGTGCCAGCAGTGAAGCGCCCGAGTACACTGAAGCTTTCTTT
TRBJ1-5 TRBV30 - - CAWRSSNQPQHF TGTGCCTGGAGAAGCAGCAATCAGCCCCAGCATTTT
TRBJ2-6 TRBV27 - - CACGWVSGANVLTF TGTGCCTGCGGATGGGTTTCTGGGGCCAACGTCCTGACTTTC
TRBJ2-5 TRBV9 - TRBD1 CASSPTGGRETQYF TGTGCCAGCAGTCCAACAGGGGGCCGGGAGACCCAGTACTTC
TRBJ2-1 TRBV12-3/TRBV12-4 - - CASNPGEYNEQFF TGTGCCAGCAATCCAGGGGAGTACAATGAGCAGTTCTTC
TRBJ2-1 TRBV9 - TRBD2 CASSPLATSGYNEQFF TGTGCCAGCAGCCCTCTGGCGACTAGCGGCTACAATGAGCAGTTCTTC
TRBJ1-2 TRBV19 - TRBD1 CASSISSQGASNYGYTF TGTGCCAGTAGTATCTCCTCCCAGGGGGCAAGTAACTATGGCTACACCTTC
TRBJ2-4 TRBV19 - TRBD1 CASSDRGVNKNIQYF TGTGCCAGTAGCGACAGGGGAGTAAACAAAAACATTCAGTACTTC
TRBJ1-3 TRBV29-1 - - CSVLQGYSGNTIYF TGCAGCGTTCTACAGGGATACTCTGGAAACACCATATATTTT
TRBJ1-2 TRBV6-2/TRBV6-3 - - CASSYTTNYGYTF TGTGCCAGCAGTTACACAACCAACTATGGCTACACCTTC
TRBJ2-2 TRBV29-1 - - CSCASQGYTGELFF TGCAGCTGCGCTTCCCAGGGATACACCGGGGAGCTGTTTTTT
TRBJ2-2 TRBV30 - TRBD2 CATALAGGIGELFF TGTGCCACAGCCTTAGCGGGAGGAATCGGGGAGCTGTTTTTT
TRBJ2-5 TRBV28 - - CASSLPQAYQETQYF TGTGCCAGCAGCTTGCCCCAGGCGTACCAAGAGACCCAGTACTTC
TRBJ2-7 TRBV6-5 few TRBD2 CASSYPTSGGREQYF TGTGCCAGCAGTTACCCCACTAGCGGGGGTCGCGAGCAGTACTTC
TRBJ1-2 TRBV9 - - CASSPQLLWTGGDGYTF TGTGCCAGCAGCCCACAATTGCTTTGGACGGGAGGGGATGGCTACACCTTC
TRBJ2-6 TRBV19 few - CASSPDSSGANVLTF TGTGCCAGTAGTCCCGACAGCTCTGGGGCCAACGTCCTGACTTTC
TRBJ2-7 TRBV28 once TRBD1 CASSGMDRNDEQYF TGTGCCAGCAGTGGAATGGACAGGAACGACGAGCAGTACTTC
TRBJ1-1 TRBV19 - - CASSIVGGRPNTEAFF TGTGCCAGTAGTATAGTGGGGGGAAGGCCGAACACTGAAGCTTTCTTT
TRBJ2-6 TRBV3-1/TRBV3-2 - - CASSRVTATGSSGANVLTF TGTGCCAGCAGCCGAGTGACAGCAACTGGGTCTTCTGGGGCCAACGTCCTGACTTTC
TRBJ1-5 TRBV2 - - CASSWSDNQPQHF TGTGCCAGCAGTTGGAGTGACAATCAGCCCCAGCATTTT